Sequencing of this T cell receptor beta chain was carried out in a study of CD8 T cells in Susac syndrome. Random hexamers were used to reverse transcribe an amount of about 0.5 to 1 ug RNA. Multiplex PCR with immunoSEQ amplified the TCR beta CDR3 across 54 Vbeta and 13 Jbeta. TCRdb redid the calling of the immunoSEQ multiplex PCR reads with MiXCR, one entry per CDR3 protein. This sample yields around 130,000 distinct CDR3 sequences, of which 94% are seen a single time; approximately 0.089% belongs to the top ten. The table lists this clonotype with a count of one. Healthy donors constituted the controls, which were matched for age and sex. The V gene's germline CDR1 is KGHSH and CDR2 LQKENI. Deletions cut 6 bases from V and 2 bases from J, with 11 bases between. This CDR3 spans 13 amino acids.

Sequences were obtained from CD4+ T cells from PBMCs. This TCR was recovered from a human donor in good health. The chain has TRBV18 and TRBJ2-7, with D hard to call. The CDR3 region has the DNA TGTGCCAGCTCGGCGGACGGCGCCTACGAGCAGTACTTC. Translation: CASSADGAYEQYF.